Shown below are 5 T cell receptor beta chains from a single sample sequenced in a study of identical twins. MiXCR, applied by TCRdb to the 5' RACE reads, yields one record per CDR3 protein. The table includes some 240,000 distinct CDR3 sequences, 8% to 11% detected once. The sample was memory T cells sorted from blood. The origin of the receptors is a man aged 50 to 60 in good health.

This clonotype has just a few counts. This chain links TRBV12-3 or TRBV12-4 with TRBJ1-2; a weak D match, TRBD1 (5 bases). V dropped 5 bases and J dropped 8 bases, with 15 bases sitting between them. This CDR3 has 13 amino acids. CDR3 in DNA: TGTGCCAGCAGTCCTCCGACAGCCCGCGGCTACACCTTC. This sequence encodes CASSPPTARGYTF.

This sequence joins TRBV7-8 and TRBJ1-5; D remains unclear. Germline V CDR1 and CDR2: SGHVS, FQNEAQ. Trimming left V 3 bases short and J 0 bases short, with 9 bases between. This CDR3 has 15 residues. This CDR3 reads CASSFMINSNQPQHF. DNA of the CDR3: TGTGCCAGCAGCTTCATGATAAATAGCAATCAGCCCCAGCATTTT.

This clonotype has a count of ten or more. This CDR3 reads CAWSAGGKLDEQFF. Here the CDR3 DNA reads TGTGCCTGGAGTGCGGGGGGCAAATTGGATGAGCAGTTCTTC. The chain joins TRBV30 to TRBJ2-1; possible D gene TRBD2, 7 bases. CDR3 size: 14 residues. Germline V lookup: CDR1 GTSNPN, CDR2 SVGIG (reference sequence). With 1 base removed from V and 8 bases from J, the gap between germline ends came to 15 bases.

This clonotype has ten or more counts. The chain has TRBV12-3 or TRBV12-4 and TRBJ1-5, with D perhaps matching TRBD1 (6 bases). CDR3 length equals 17 residues. V was clipped by 2 bases and J by 2 bases, with 16 bases between them. CDR3 coding DNA: TGTGCCAGCAGTTTAAAGGGGGGGGCGGGAGGCAATCAGCCCCAGCATTTT. The encoded protein is CASSLKGGAGGNQPQHF.

This clonotype was counted a few times. The chain links TRBV6-2 or TRBV6-3 to TRBJ1-1; D unclear. The CDR3 is 13 amino acids. The V gene lost 0 bases and the J gene lost 8 bases, with 10 bases spanning the gap. Germline CDR1 reads MNHEY; CDR2 reads SVGEGT. The chain's CDR3 is CASSYSEGSEAFF. For the CDR3, the DNA is TGTGCCAGCAGTTACTCTGAGGGTTCCGAAGCTTTCTTT.